The T cell receptor (beta chain) under discussion was sequenced for a study of T cell responses to AZD1222 COVID-19 vaccine. The CDR3 has 15 residues. From germline, CDR1 is LNHDA and CDR2 SQIVND (reference sequence). V lost 7 bases to trimming and J lost 5 bases; unmatched junction nucleotides: 11. With regard to this clone: Its cognate antigen is unknown.

Study-level results: Baseline serostatus was positive in only a handful of AZD1222 recipients.

Measured with immunoSEQ multiplex PCR; TCRdb has only the in-frame clones, and not every one. The data contain more than 250,000 clones, approximately 95% of them singletons. The clonotype comes from an adult in good health. The J gene is TRBJ1-5, the V gene TRBV19; 7 bases are shared with TRBD1. Sequences were derived from peripheral blood, sampled on day 0 of AZD1222 vaccination. The CDR3 spells CASTPRGWGYQPQHF. The CDR3 DNA reads TGTGCCAGTACCCCCAGGGGGTGGGGATATCAGCCCCAGCATTTT.